The clone carrying this T cell receptor (beta chain) was picked up many times. This sample was included in a study of neurological immune-mediated disorders. Using its own MiXCR run on the 5' RACE reads, TCRdb lists one record per CDR3 protein. The sample lists 20,000 to 30,000 distinct CDR3 sequences; less than 15% were seen once. The CDR3 runs to 11 residues. Germline assignment: CDR1 SEHNR and CDR2 FQNEAQ (reference sequence). The germline V and J ends were trimmed by 8 bases and 12 bases, with 16 bases remaining between them. This chain uses TRBV7-9 with TRBJ1-1, with TRBD1 as a possible D gene (5 bases). Material for sequencing was PBMCs. The receptor's source is a woman aged 55 to 70 with HTLV-1-associated myelopathy (HAM/TSP). The CDR3 DNA reads as TGTGCCAGCCATAGGGGCTCAGGGACTTTCTTT. It codes for CASHRGSGTFF.